This T cell receptor (beta chain) was retrieved from a study of spatial heterogeneity in lung cancer. Notes on the study in general: Mutation counts in tumors were tracked by counts of expanded intratumoral alpha and beta TCRs. Ubiquitous nonsynonymous mutations were tracked by counts of ubiquitous expanded TCRs, and regional ones by counts of regional expanded TCRs.

Time point denoted: sample taken at primary tumor resection. Donors were approximately 70 untreated early-stage non-small cell lung cancer patients. TCRdb passed the 5' RACE reads through MiXCR, listing each CDR3 protein once. The table has 9,400 or so distinct CDR3 sequences, around 9.3% seen once. V shed 4 bases and J shed 2 bases, with 9 bases lying between them. The CDR3 spans 14 residues. CDR1 and CDR2 (germline): KGHSH, LQKENI. There are a few counts of this clonotype. Its antigen is still unknown. This sequence originates from a female donor with early-stage non-small cell lung cancer. J is TRBJ1-3 and V is TRBV18; no definite D call. The sample here was lung tumor tissue, taken at surgery. CDR3 nucleotides: TGTGCCAGCTCACAATCCGCTGCTGGAAACACCATATATTTT. This encodes CASSQSAAGNTIYF.